The next 20 T cell receptor beta chains were all read from a single sample in a study of blood T cell repertoires in COVID-19 (dated by TCRdb to 2020 to 2021). Libraries were constructed by the immunoSEQ multiplex PCR assay. This is the immuneACCESS table as TCRdb keeps it, with only in-frame sequences that have V and J called. A part of the clones is gone; compared with another copy, unresolved V genes explain less than half, and the rest is unexplained. The table for this sample lists under 25,000 clones; 70% to 90% of them were counted only once. Clones ranked in the top ten supply approximately 8.1% of the sample. Material: peripheral blood. Receptors originate from a human donor with active COVID-19. The donor label of this sample is uncertain.

There are a few counts of this clone. J is TRBJ1-5 and V is TRBV6-1, with D perhaps TRBD1 (6 bases). The germline CDR1 and CDR2 sequences are MNHNS and SASEGT. The CDR3 is made up of 15 amino acids. V was trimmed by 2 bases and J by 2 bases, leaving 10 bases between them. The DNA of the CDR3 is TGTGCCAGCAGTGAATGGAGACAGGGCAATCAGCCCCAGCATTTT. Translating it yields CASSEWRQGNQPQHF.

CDR3 protein: CASSLFLGTSGRNEQFF. The CDR3 nucleotides are TGTGCCAGCAGCTTGTTTTTAGGGACTAGCGGGAGAAATGAGCAGTTCTTC. The chain recombines TRBV5-4 with TRBJ2-1, with 14 bases that match TRBD2. Germline V gene lookup returns CDR1 SGHNT and CDR2 YYREEE (reference sequence). The CDR3 is 17 amino acids. Germline trimming cut 1 base from V and 7 bases from J; bases unmatched to any gene: 7.

The chain links TRBV7-9 to TRBJ2-7; 8 bases line up with TRBD2. The CDR3 is made up of 15 amino acids. V lost 5 bases and J lost 3; bases outside the gene matches: 9. CDR1 and CDR2 from the germline V gene are SEHNR and FQNEAQ (reference sequence). CDR3 nucleotides: TGTGCCAGCAGCCATACAACTAGCGGTCACTACGAGCAGTACTTC. As protein: CASSHTTSGHYEQYF.

This clone has more than one count but fewer than ten. V gene TRBV27 combines with J gene TRBJ2-2; weak D call: TRBD2 (6 bases). Trimming removed 0 bases at V and 15 bases at J, with 14 bases between. The length of the CDR3 is 13 residues. Germline V gene data show CDR1 as MNHEY and CDR2 as SMNVEV (reference sequence). The CDR3 DNA reads TGTGCCAGCAGTTTATCGGGGAGGAGTGTAATGTTTTTT. Translation gives CASSLSGRSVMFF.

This chain joins TRBV3-1 (or the pseudogene TRBV3-2) and TRBJ2-3; 8 bases are a match to TRBD2. The germline gives CDR1 LGHDT, CDR2 YNNKEL (reference sequence). J lost 4 bases, V lost 4 bases, and 10 bases had no gene match. The CDR3 runs to 16 residues. DNA for the CDR3: TGTGCCAGCAGCCCTGAGCGGGAGTTGAGGGCAGATACGCAGTATTTT. This translates into CASSPERELRADTQYF.

The J gene is TRBJ1-5, the V gene TRBV28; 7 nucleotides match TRBD1. V trimming: 6 bases; J trimming: 3 bases; junction bases outside the gene matches: 8. The length of the CDR3 is 15 residues. Germline CDR1 MDHEN, CDR2 SYDVKM. CDR3 in amino acids: CASRPPDRANQPQHF. CDR3 nucleotides: TGTGCCAGCAGACCCCCCGACAGGGCCAATCAGCCCCAGCATTTT. The variable domain in full, completed from reference TRBV28 and TRBJ1-5, reads DVKVTQSSRYLVKRTGEKVFLECVQDMDHENMFWYRQDPGLGLRLIYFSYDVKMKEKGDIPEGYSVSREKKERFSLILESASTNQTSMYLCASRPPDRANQPQHFGDGTRLSIL.

This rearrangement joins TRBV29-1 to TRBJ2-1; 12 positions match TRBD2. Germline V gene lookup returns CDR1 SQVTM and CDR2 ANQGSEA. V trimming: 5 bases; J trimming: 9 bases; junction bases outside the gene matches: 5. The CDR3 totals 13 residues. The CDR3: CSVRTSGNGEQFF. The CDR3, as DNA: TGCAGCGTTAGGACTAGCGGGAATGGTGAGCAGTTCTTC.

The rearrangement joins TRBV24-1 to TRBJ1-1, with D unresolved. Between the trimmed V and J ends, which lost 5 bases and 7 bases, there was a span of 7 bases. The CDR3 has 11 amino acids. Germline CDR1 is KGHDR and CDR2 is SFDVKD. The CDR3 sequence is CATSVRDEAFF. The CDR3 coding sequence is TGTGCCACCAGTGTAAGAGATGAAGCTTTCTTT.

V gene TRBV5-6 combines with J gene TRBJ2-3; D is ambiguous. V dropped 4 bases and J dropped 1 base, with 13 bases sitting between them. Germline values: CDR1 SGHDT, CDR2 YYEEEE. The CDR3 runs 15 residues. Written as DNA, the CDR3 is TGTGCCAGCAGCCCCGCTAGAGAGGGCACAGATACGCAGTATTTT. It codes for CASSPAREGTDTQYF.

V and J are TRBV18 and TRBJ1-5; 7 bases are a match to TRBD1. The CDR3 extends over 15 amino acids. CDR1 KGHSH and CDR2 LQKENI come from the germline V gene. V trimming: 2 bases; J trimming: 4 bases; junction bases outside the gene matches: 5. CDR3 in amino acids: CASSPDGTANQPQHF. The CDR3 nucleotides are TGTGCCAGCTCACCAGATGGGACAGCAAATCAGCCCCAGCATTTT.

V is TRBV1 and J is TRBJ2-7; the table assigns TRBD1, which was not confirmed against the DNA. TRBV1 corresponds to a pseudogene. The CDR3 runs 16 residues. The CDR3 coding sequence is TGCACCAGCAGCCAAGAAATCCCTTTCAGGGTTGGGGAGCAGTACTTC. Translation gives CTSSQEIPFRVGEQYF.

This clone was seen a handful of times. The CDR3 DNA reads TGTGCCAGCAGCCAAGAAGGGGGCGGACTAGCTCAAATCCACGGAGATACGCAGTATTTT. Protein: CASSQEGGGLAQIHGDTQYF. The V gene is TRBV3-1 (or the pseudogene TRBV3-2), the J gene TRBJ2-3; D may be TRBD2 (8 bases). This CDR3 is 20 amino acids long. Germline CDR1 and CDR2: LGHDT and YNNKEL (reference sequence). Trimming pared 0 bases from V and 5 bases from J, leaving 27 bases between.

The chain combines TRBV19 with TRBJ2-2; the match to TRBD2 covers 11 bases. Trimming took 5 bases from V and 3 from J; bases not matched to a gene: 8. CDR3 length: 17 residues. Germline CDR1 and CDR2: LNHDA and SQIVND (reference sequence). The CDR3, as DNA: TGTGCCAGTAGTGCCGCCAGACTAGCGGGACACACCGGGGAGCTGTTTTTT. This sequence encodes CASSAARLAGHTGELFF.

The chain carries TRBV9 and TRBJ1-3; D unresolved. The CDR3 runs 11 residues. Germline assignment: CDR1 SGDLS and CDR2 YYNGEE. Between the trimmed V and J ends, which lost 4 bases and 11 bases, there was a span of 10 bases. CDR3 nucleotide sequence: TGTGCCAGCAGCTCCCTTGGGCCCATATATTTT. It specifies CASSSLGPIYF.

The rearrangement joins TRBV7-2 to TRBJ1-2, with 7 nucleotides matching TRBD1. V shed 5 bases, J shed 9 bases, and the junction held 9 bases outside the gene matches. The CDR3 is 13 residues long. Germline V CDR1 and CDR2: SGHTA, FQGNSA. The DNA of the CDR3 is TGTGCCAGCAGCCGCGACAGGGAAGTGCGCTACACCTTC. Its protein product is CASSRDREVRYTF.

The chain couples TRBV10-1 to TRBJ2-3, with D possibly TRBD1 on 6 matching bases. The CDR3 is made up of 15 amino acids. With 3 bases removed from V and 3 bases from J, the gap between germline ends came to 13 bases. From germline, CDR1 is WNHNN and CDR2 SYGVQD (reference sequence). The DNA for the CDR3 is TGCGCCAGCAGTGAAGCCGGACAGATGACAGATACGCAGTATTTT. Translated, it gives CASSEAGQMTDTQYF.

The chain couples TRBV4-1 to TRBJ2-7; D is uncertain. This CDR3 spans 16 amino acids. In germline, CDR1 is MGHRA, CDR2 YSYEKL. V was clipped by 1 base and J by 4 bases, with 17 bases between them. CDR3 sequence (DNA): TGCGCCAGCAGCCAAGCCCTACCCACCTCCCTTTACGAGCAGTACTTC. This gives the protein CASSQALPTSLYEQYF.

This chain uses TRBV11-3 with TRBJ2-3, with TRBD2 matching 7 bases. The germline V gene has CDR1 SGHNT and CDR2 YENEEA. Unmatched junction bases numbered 12, after V lost 5 bases and J lost 7 bases. The length of the CDR3 is 15 residues. The CDR3 protein is CASSPEGGSLHTQYF. The CDR3 nucleotides are TGTGCCAGCAGCCCAGAGGGCGGGAGTCTACATACGCAGTATTTT.

This rearrangement joins TRBV24-1 to TRBJ2-1; D possibly corresponds to TRBD2 (6 bases). Germline values: CDR1 KGHDR, CDR2 SFDVKD. The V end was cut by 4 bases, the J end by 5 bases, with 14 bases between. The CDR3 is 15 amino acids. The CDR3 protein is CATSDPRRAHNEQFF. The CDR3 coding sequence is TGTGCCACCAGTGACCCCAGGAGGGCCCACAATGAGCAGTTCTTC.

This clone has only a few counts. The chain uses TRBV19 and TRBJ1-2; D not certain. The CDR3 is 15 amino acids. Germline V gene sequence: CDR1 LNHDA, CDR2 SQIVND (reference sequence). V lost 1 base, J lost 7 bases, and 16 bases lay in between. Here the CDR3 reads CASSIVQVYTGGYTF. Here the CDR3 DNA reads TGTGCCAGTAGTATAGTTCAGGTCTACACCGGTGGCTACACCTTC.